This TCR beta chain was recorded in a study of CD8 T cells in ankylosing spondylitis. Findings of the study overall: Within ankylosing spondylitis blood, a TCR beta motif made up of eight highly homologous variants appeared to be characteristic.

By quantitative 5'-RACE with molecular barcodes, the TCR beta libraries were made. Each CDR3 protein is one row after TCRdb ran MiXCR on the 5' RACE reads. The sample holds 400,000 or so distinct CDR3 sequences, approximately 26% seen once. The table lists this clonotype with a few counts. The antigen is unknown. This TCR was sampled from a male donor with ankylosing spondylitis. Sequencing was performed on blood, either unsorted or a sorted T cell fraction (not recorded which).

The CDR3 sequence: CASSEGLAQETQYF. The CDR3 bases are TGCGCCAGCAGCGAAGGACTAGCTCAAGAGACCCAGTACTTC. The V and J genes are TRBV5-1 and TRBJ2-5, with TRBD2 identical over 8 bases. This CDR3 comprises 14 residues. V lost 4 bases to trimming and J lost 2 bases; unmatched junction nucleotides: 4. CDR1 SGHRS and CDR2 YFSETQ come from the germline V gene.